These 21 T cell receptor beta chains came from one sample sequenced in a study of T cells in tuberculosis. TCRdb's table, derived via immunoSEQ multiplex PCR, lists solely in-frame clones and lacks some. The data contain roughly 35,000 clones, around 93% of them singletons. The sample consisted of PBMCs. The receptor source for this set is a donor aged 10-29 years with latent tuberculosis or without tuberculosis infection. Some clones in this sample may be carry-over from other donors' samples.

The chain couples TRBV4-1 to TRBJ1-1, with TRBD1 as a possible D gene (6 bases). The CDR3 has 17 amino acids. The germline gives CDR1 MGHRA, CDR2 YSYEKL. With 0 bases removed from V and 1 base from J, the gap between germline ends came to 15 bases. The CDR3, as DNA: TGCGCCAGCAGCCAAGACATCCTTTACAGGGCGAACACTGAAGCTTTCTTT. Protein: CASSQDILYRANTEAFF.

The chain recombines TRBV7-2 with TRBJ2-7; 8 positions agree with TRBD1. CDR3 size: 16 residues. Germline V gene sequence: CDR1 SGHTA, CDR2 FQGNSA. V lost 5 bases and J lost 4; bases outside the gene matches: 13. The CDR3 DNA is TGTGCCAGCAGCGAGGAGGGGTACAGGGGGTTGTACGAGCAGTACTTC. It is translated as CASSEEGYRGLYEQYF.

The CDR3 coding sequence is TGTGCTAGTGGTTTGGGCCTGGGGCAGGGCCTCACAGATACGCAGTATTTT. Protein: CASGLGLGQGLTDTQYF. J is TRBJ2-3 and V is TRBV12-5; the D gene is possibly TRBD1 (5 bases). The ends were cut back, 1 base at V and 2 bases at J, with 16 bases in the middle. The CDR3 contains 17 residues. CDR1 and CDR2 (germline): LGHNT, FRNRAP. The full variable domain, rest sourced from reference TRBV12-5 and TRBJ2-3, is DARVTQTPRHKVTEMGQEVTMRCQPILGHNTVFWYRQTMMQGLELLAYFRNRAPLDDSGMPKDRFSAEMPDATLATLKIQPSEPRDSAVYFCASGLGLGQGLTDTQYFGPGTRLTVL.

V and J are TRBV30 and TRBJ1-1; TRBD1 agrees at 8 bases. V dropped 2 bases and J dropped 1; count of bases not matched to a gene: 6. The CDR3 has 15 residues. Germline CDR1 reads GTSNPN; CDR2 reads SVGIG (reference sequence). DNA for the CDR3: TGTGCCTGGAGTCTTACCGGGACAGGGAACACTGAAGCTTTCTTT. Residues: CAWSLTGTGNTEAFF.

The chain is built from TRBV4-3 and TRBJ2-5; D might be TRBD1 (5 bases). CDR3 size: 15 residues. The germline V gene encodes CDR1 LGHNA and CDR2 YSLEER. V gave up 0 bases and J gave up 5 bases, with 13 bases separating them. For the CDR3, the DNA is TGCGCCAGCAGCCAAGATCGTGGGGCCGGGGAGACCCAGTACTTC. It codes for CASSQDRGAGETQYF.

This sequence joins TRBV30 and TRBJ2-5; 10 nucleotides line up with TRBD2. Germline V gene lookup returns CDR1 GTSNPN and CDR2 SVGIG (reference sequence). CDR3 size: 13 residues. J gave up 5 bases and V 4 bases, and 4 bases lay outside the gene matches. The chain's CDR3 is CAWTSGGWETQYF. The CDR3, as DNA: TGTGCCTGGACTAGCGGGGGATGGGAGACCCAGTACTTC.

The chain employs TRBV29-1 and TRBJ2-2, with 10 bases aligning to TRBD1. Germline CDR1 is SQVTM and CDR2 is ANQGSEA. V was clipped by 1 base and J by 0 bases; unmatched bases: 5. The CDR3 is 17 residues long. This chain's CDR3 is CSVEVLGQGTNTGELFF. For the CDR3, the DNA is TGCAGCGTTGAAGTGCTGGGACAGGGGACGAACACCGGGGAGCTGTTTTTT.

Remarks on this clone: Other DNA sequences within the sample encode an identical CDR3. The chain recombines TRBV7-2 with TRBJ1-1; D not resolved. Germline V gives CDR1 SGHTA, CDR2 FQGNSA. With 2 bases removed from V and 1 base from J, the gap between germline ends came to 5 bases. The CDR3 is 13 amino acids. For the CDR3, the DNA is TGTGCCAGCAGCTTAACAAAGAACACTGAAGCTTTCTTT. Translated: CASSLTKNTEAFF.

The chain couples TRBV6-6 to TRBJ1-1, with a tentative D call TRBD1 (6 bases). V lost 6 bases, J lost 4 bases, and 15 bases lay in between. Germline V lookup: CDR1 MNHNY, CDR2 SVGAGI (reference sequence). The CDR3 is 14 residues long. The CDR3 loop reads CASSPRGGITEAFF. The CDR3 bases are TGTGCCAGCAGCCCCCGAGGGGGTATCACTGAAGCTTTCTTT.

Only one count was recorded for this clone. V and J are TRBV15 and TRBJ2-1, with 12 bases identical to TRBD1. The germline CDR1 and CDR2 sequences are LNHNV and YYDKDF (reference sequence). J lost 7 bases, V lost 6 bases, and 10 bases had no gene match. This CDR3 is 16 amino acids long. The CDR3 coding sequence is TGTGCCACCAGTACAGATCCGGGACAGGGGGCAAATGAGCAGTTCTTC. Its protein product is CATSTDPGQGANEQFF.

This rearrangement joins TRBV4-3 to TRBJ2-3, with 8 bases aligning to TRBD2. Germline V gene sequence: CDR1 LGHNA, CDR2 YSLEER. The CDR3 totals 17 residues. Trimming took 4 bases from V and 2 from J; bases not matched to a gene: 11. This chain's CDR3 is CASSPSLRGGVTDTQYF. The CDR3 DNA reads TGCGCCAGCAGCCCTTCCCTTCGGGGGGGGGTCACAGATACGCAGTATTTT.

The chain uses TRBV19 and TRBJ1-6; D remains ambiguous. This CDR3 has 17 amino acids. Per the germline V gene, CDR1 is LNHDA and CDR2 is SQIVND (reference sequence). V lost 3 bases, J lost 0 bases, and 12 bases lay in between. The CDR3 DNA follows: TGTGCCAGTAGTATCCGCGAGAAGAGCTCCTATAATTCACCCCTCCACTTT. It is translated as CASSIREKSSYNSPLHF.

V and J are TRBV2 and TRBJ2-1; D not certain. The CDR3 has 11 residues. Germline-derived CDR1 and CDR2 are SNHLY and FYNNEI. The V and J ends lost 10 bases and 7 bases respectively, with 11 bases between them. The CDR3 DNA sequence: TGTGCCACCACGTACAGTAATGAGCAGTTCTTC. Its translation is CATTYSNEQFF.

The genes are TRBV2 and TRBJ1-1; D is undetermined. The CDR3 covers 13 residues. The germline CDR1 and CDR2 sequences are SNHLY and FYNNEI. Trimming stripped 3 bases from V and 5 bases from J, with 10 bases between. DNA for the CDR3: TGTGCCAGCAGTGATTTCCCAGGTACTGAAGCTTTCTTT. As protein: CASSDFPGTEAFF.

CDR3 region: CASSRQGNGYTF. For the CDR3, the DNA is TGTGCCAGCAGTCGACAGGGGAATGGCTACACCTTC. This chain links TRBV6-1 with TRBJ1-2; 8 bases match TRBD1. Trimming removed 5 bases from V and 6 bases from J; junction bases left unmatched: 2. Looked up from germline, CDR1 is MNHNS and CDR2 is SASEGT. This CDR3 is built from 12 residues.

This chain links TRBV6-5 with TRBJ2-3, with TRBD2 as a possible D gene (6 bases). The germline V gene encodes CDR1 MNHEY and CDR2 SVGAGI. V was pared by 4 bases and J by 8 bases, with 10 bases between. CDR3 length: 12 amino acids. CDR3 protein: CASSFSGGTQYF. The DNA for the CDR3 is TGTGCCAGCAGTTTTAGCGGCGGTACGCAGTATTTT.

V and J are TRBV5-1 and TRBJ2-3; TRBD2 matches 8 bases. The CDR3 extends over 17 amino acids. Germline assignment: CDR1 SGHRS and CDR2 YFSETQ. The trim removed 5 bases at V and 4 bases at J, leaving 15 bases unmatched. CDR3 coding DNA: TGCGCCAGCAGTTCCCATTCTCGGGGGGGCTATCCAGATACGCAGTATTTT. It encodes CASSSHSRGGYPDTQYF.

The chain combines TRBV6-5 with TRBJ1-2; D is perhaps TRBD1 (5 bases). This CDR3 has 14 amino acids. Trimming cost V 2 bases and J 8 bases, with 15 bases left between them. Germline V gene lookup returns CDR1 MNHEY and CDR2 SVGAGI. This CDR3 is CASSYSRTTMGYTF. The CDR3 coding sequence is TGTGCCAGCAGTTACAGTCGGACAACTATGGGCTACACCTTC.

V usage is TRBV7-6 and J usage is TRBJ1-4; D is undetermined. Trimming removed 0 bases at V and 8 bases at J, with 4 bases between. The CDR3 has 12 residues. The germline V gene has CDR1 SGHVS and CDR2 FNYEAQ. The CDR3 region has the DNA TGTGCCAGCAGCTTAGCCAGGGAAAAACTGTTTTTT. Its protein product is CASSLAREKLFF.

The gene calls are TRBV27 and TRBJ2-6; D gene ambiguous. This CDR3 is 18 amino acids long. V was clipped by 5 bases and J by 0 bases, with 17 bases between them. Germline V gives CDR1 MNHEY, CDR2 SMNVEV (reference sequence). The CDR3 DNA follows: TGTGCCAGCAGTCCCCGATGGGCCGATCACTCTGGGGCCAACGTCCTGACTTTC. Translated, it gives CASSPRWADHSGANVLTF.

The chain has TRBV6-5 and TRBJ1-4; 9 bases fit TRBD1. The V and J ends lost 5 bases and 7 bases, in that order; junction bases with no gene match: 8. Per germline, CDR1 MNHEY and CDR2 SVGAGI. This CDR3 spans 15 amino acids. CDR3 in DNA: TGTGCCAGCAGTACACCGGGACAGGGAGGTGAAAAACTGTTTTTT. As protein: CASSTPGQGGEKLFF.